This T cell receptor beta chain was obtained from a study of blood T cell repertoires in COVID-19. Overall study context: Sites in the United States, Italy and Spain provided acute and convalescent COVID-19 samples.

V dropped 5 bases and J dropped 2 bases, with 6 bases sitting between them. The CDR3 is 12 residues long. Germline lookup yields CDR1 MDHEN and CDR2 SYDVKM. The Seattle patients, enrolled during active infection, were followed longitudinally. Clones were sequenced by immunoSEQ multiplex PCR, and TCRdb holds only the in-frame ones, with some missing. The sample lists nearly 250,000 clones; about 82% were seen once. This chain joins TRBV28 and TRBJ1-2, with no clear D. Sequencing was done on a sample of peripheral blood. The receptor was isolated from a woman of 80 years or more with COVID-19, enrolled during active disease. CDR3 sequence (DNA): TGTGCCAGCAGTATACAAAACTATGGCTACACCTTC. This encodes CASSIQNYGYTF.